These 16 T cell receptor beta chains came from one sample sequenced in a study of blood T cells in healthy people across ages. A second PCR of about 7 to 12 cycles used a sample-barcoded 5' primer and a J-beta primer mix. One entry per CDR3 protein, called by TCRdb with MiXCR from the 5' RACE reads. Of more than 1,400,000 distinct CDR3 sequences listed, around 39% are singletons. Input material: blood. The receptors here all came from a woman aged 18-29 years in good health.

This chain links TRBV3-1 with TRBJ2-7; 7 bases are shared with TRBD1. The CDR3 consists of 15 residues. The V gene's germline CDR1 is LGHDT and CDR2 YNNKEL (reference sequence). Trimming cost V 5 bases and J 1 base; bases outside gene matches: 8. CDR3 residues: CASSGSRDSSYEQYF. CDR3 coding DNA: TGTGCCAGCAGCGGCAGCCGGGACAGTTCCTACGAGCAGTACTTC.

This clonotype came up a few times. This rearrangement joins TRBV20-1 to TRBJ2-5, with a tentative D call TRBD2 (6 bases). Germline CDR1 is DFQATT and CDR2 is SNEGSKA (reference sequence). This CDR3 region has 15 residues. V lost 2 bases and J 5 bases, leaving 18 bases between the germline ends. CDR3 nucleotide sequence: TGCAGTGCTAGACCCCCGGGTAGCGGAGAGGAGACCCAGTACTTC. It encodes CSARPPGSGEETQYF.

CDR3 residues: CASSGAQYEQYF. CDR3 coding DNA: TGTGCCAGCAGTGGAGCGCAGTACGAGCAGTACTTC. The rearrangement uses TRBV2 and TRBJ2-4; the D is unclear. The DNA end favors TRBJ2-7, so the J call may be wrong. In germline, CDR1 is SNHLY, CDR2 FYNNEI. This CDR3 contains 12 residues.

This clonotype was detected many times. This chain joins TRBV29-1 and TRBJ2-7; tentatively, D is TRBD1 (5 bases). The germline V gene encodes CDR1 SQVTM and CDR2 ANQGSEA. Trimming removed 6 bases from V and 2 bases from J, with 8 bases in between. This CDR3 is built from 11 residues. CDR3 nucleotide sequence: TGCAGCGTCGAGGACACCTACGAGCAGTACTTC. Translation: CSVEDTYEQYF.

This clonotype was seen more than once but under ten times. This chain joins TRBV20-1 and TRBJ2-7; D remains unclear. CDR1 and CDR2 (germline): DFQATT, SNEGSKA (reference sequence). The CDR3 runs 11 residues. Trimming left V 6 bases short and J 2 bases short, with 8 bases between. CDR3 in DNA: TGCAGTGCGCTGAAGGCCTACGAGCAGTACTTC. This encodes CSALKAYEQYF.

This chain connects TRBV10-3 to TRBJ2-3, with 7 bases fitting TRBD1. The CDR3 covers 14 residues. The V and J ends lost 11 bases and 0 bases, in that order; junction bases with no gene match: 8. The V gene's germline CDR1 is ENHRY and CDR2 SYGVKD. CDR3 nucleotide sequence: TGTGCCGCATCGACAGGGCCTAGCACAGATACGCAGTATTTT. Its protein product is CAASTGPSTDTQYF.

This chain uses TRBV27 with TRBJ2-6, with 9 nucleotides matching TRBD1. Unmatched junction bases numbered 9, after V lost 6 bases and J lost 0 bases. The CDR3 consists of 18 residues. Per germline, CDR1 MNHEY and CDR2 SMNVEV (reference sequence). CDR3 DNA sequence: TGTGCCAGCAGGGCCGGGACAGGGCTTCTCTCTGGGGCCAACGTCCTGACTTTC. It translates to CASRAGTGLLSGANVLTF. Together with reference TRBV27 and TRBJ2-6, the CDR3 gives the full variable domain: EAQVTQNPRYLITVTGKKLTVTCSQNMNHEYMSWYRQDPGLGLRQIYYSMNVEVTDKGDVPEGYKVSRKEKRNFPLILESPSPNQTSLYFCASRAGTGLLSGANVLTFGAGSRLTVL.

This clonotype was counted a single time. This chain links TRBV6-1 with TRBJ2-4, with 16 positions matching TRBD2. The germline CDR1 and CDR2 sequences are MNHNS and SASEGT. The CDR3 covers 18 residues. With V trimmed by 7 bases and J by 8 bases, 14 bases remained unmatched. CDR3 bases: TGTGCCAGCACGACCTTCGGGACTAGCGGGGGGGCCGGGTACATTCAGTACTTC. Amino acids: CASTTFGTSGGAGYIQYF.

This clonotype was picked up a small number of times. The chain couples TRBV11-2 to TRBJ1-2; 8 positions match TRBD1. There are 15 residues in the CDR3. J lost 5 bases, V lost 5 bases, and 10 bases had no gene match. CDR1 and CDR2 (germline): SGHAT, FQNNGV. The CDR3 DNA reads TGTGCCAGCAGCCCGGTCCGGACAGGGAAGTATGGCTACACCTTC. It encodes CASSPVRTGKYGYTF.

The chain carries TRBV14 and TRBJ2-1; the D is unclear. Looked up from germline, CDR1 is SGHDN and CDR2 is FVKESK. The CDR3 sequence is 15 residues long. Trimming took off 1 base at V and 0 bases at J, with 7 bases between the two ends. In nucleotides, the CDR3 is TGTGCCAGCAGCCAAGGCAGTAGCTCCTACAATGAGCAGTTCTTC. Its translation is CASSQGSSSYNEQFF.

The chain couples TRBV20-1 to TRBJ2-1; TRBD1 aligns across 11 bases. The germline CDR1 and CDR2 sequences are DFQATT and SNEGSKA (reference sequence). The J segment lost 7 bases and the V segment lost 0 bases, leaving 8 bases of the junction unmatched. This CDR3 region has 16 residues. DNA of the CDR3: TGCAGTGCTAGAGACCCGGGACAGGGGGTTTGGAATGAGCAGTTCTTC. It codes for CSARDPGQGVWNEQFF.

This clonotype was seen more than once but under ten times. This chain links TRBV5-1 with TRBJ2-1; 9 nucleotides line up with TRBD1. The CDR3 sequence is 16 residues long. V lost 0 bases to trimming and J lost 4 bases; unmatched junction nucleotides: 5. The germline gives CDR1 SGHRS, CDR2 YFSETQ. CDR3 amino acids: CASSLAVGTGYNEQFF. The CDR3 DNA sequence: TGCGCCAGCAGCTTGGCAGTAGGGACAGGGTACAATGAGCAGTTCTTC.

This clonotype came up a few times. The genes are TRBV5-1 and TRBJ1-6, with D possibly being TRBD1 (5 bases). The CDR3 is 16 amino acids. V was shortened by 4 bases and J by 0 bases, with 11 bases between the two germline ends. Germline CDR1 and CDR2: SGHRS and YFSETQ. This CDR3 reads CASSVDTVSYNSPLHF. In nucleotides, the CDR3 is TGCGCCAGCAGCGTGGACACTGTCTCCTATAATTCACCCCTCCACTTT.

The sample holds a few counts of this clonotype. The J gene is TRBJ2-1, the V gene TRBV5-5; no clear D. The CDR3 covers 13 residues. Germline assignment: CDR1 SGHKS and CDR2 YYEKEE (reference sequence). Trimming stripped 0 bases from V and 9 bases from J, with 10 bases between. In nucleotides, the CDR3 is TGTGCCAGCAGCTTGGATTTTAGTAGTGAGCAGTTCTTC. Translated, it gives CASSLDFSSEQFF.

The chain has TRBV6-1 and TRBJ1-1; D is uncertain. This CDR3 spans 13 amino acids. V lost 8 bases and J lost 2, with 12 bases in between. Germline V lookup: CDR1 MNHNS, CDR2 SASEGT. This chain's CDR3 is CASLRTRNTEAFF. As DNA, the CDR3 is TGTGCCAGCCTACGGACCCGTAACACTGAAGCTTTCTTT.

As for this clonotype: The junction and the germline gene differ at one end; a read error may be behind it. The chain has TRBV5-1 and TRBJ2-3, with D perhaps TRBD2 (6 bases). Germline V gene lookup returns CDR1 SGHRS and CDR2 YFSETQ. The CDR3 is made up of 16 amino acids. CDR3 region: CAGSLDSGGPGDTQYF. CDR3 DNA: TGCGCCGGCAGCTTGGATTCTGGAGGGCCCGGAGATACGCAGTATTTT.